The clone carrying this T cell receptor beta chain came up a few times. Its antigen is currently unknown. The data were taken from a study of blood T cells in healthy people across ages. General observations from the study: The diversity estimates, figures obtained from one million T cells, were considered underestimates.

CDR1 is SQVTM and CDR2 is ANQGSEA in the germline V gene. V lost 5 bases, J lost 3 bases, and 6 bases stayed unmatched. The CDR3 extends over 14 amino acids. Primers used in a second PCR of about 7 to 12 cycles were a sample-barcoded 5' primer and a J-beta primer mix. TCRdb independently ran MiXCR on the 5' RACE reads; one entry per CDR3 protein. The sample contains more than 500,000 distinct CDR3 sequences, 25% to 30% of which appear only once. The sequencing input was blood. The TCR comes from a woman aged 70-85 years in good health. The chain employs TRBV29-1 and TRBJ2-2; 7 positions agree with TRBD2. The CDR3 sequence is CSVLGGTHTGELFF. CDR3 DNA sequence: TGCAGCGTTTTGGGGGGGACTCACACCGGGGAGCTGTTTTTT.